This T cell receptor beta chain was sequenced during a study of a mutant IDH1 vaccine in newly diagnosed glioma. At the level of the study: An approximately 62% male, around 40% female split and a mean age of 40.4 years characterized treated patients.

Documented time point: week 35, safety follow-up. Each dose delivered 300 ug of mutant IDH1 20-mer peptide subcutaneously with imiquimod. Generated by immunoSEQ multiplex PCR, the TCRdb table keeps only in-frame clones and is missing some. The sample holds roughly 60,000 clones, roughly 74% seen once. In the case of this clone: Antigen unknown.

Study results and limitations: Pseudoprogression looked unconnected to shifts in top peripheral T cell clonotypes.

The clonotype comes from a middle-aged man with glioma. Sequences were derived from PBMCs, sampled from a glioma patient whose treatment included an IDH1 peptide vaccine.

This chain's CDR3 is CASSHRVGNQPQHF. CDR3 DNA sequence: TGTGCCAGCAGCCACAGGGTTGGCAATCAGCCCCAGCATTTT. The V call is TRBV5-8, the J call TRBJ1-5; a possible D gene is TRBD1 (6 bases). V was clipped by 4 bases and J by 2 bases, with 10 bases between them. This CDR3 is 14 amino acids long. Germline V CDR1 and CDR2: SGHTS, YDEGEE.